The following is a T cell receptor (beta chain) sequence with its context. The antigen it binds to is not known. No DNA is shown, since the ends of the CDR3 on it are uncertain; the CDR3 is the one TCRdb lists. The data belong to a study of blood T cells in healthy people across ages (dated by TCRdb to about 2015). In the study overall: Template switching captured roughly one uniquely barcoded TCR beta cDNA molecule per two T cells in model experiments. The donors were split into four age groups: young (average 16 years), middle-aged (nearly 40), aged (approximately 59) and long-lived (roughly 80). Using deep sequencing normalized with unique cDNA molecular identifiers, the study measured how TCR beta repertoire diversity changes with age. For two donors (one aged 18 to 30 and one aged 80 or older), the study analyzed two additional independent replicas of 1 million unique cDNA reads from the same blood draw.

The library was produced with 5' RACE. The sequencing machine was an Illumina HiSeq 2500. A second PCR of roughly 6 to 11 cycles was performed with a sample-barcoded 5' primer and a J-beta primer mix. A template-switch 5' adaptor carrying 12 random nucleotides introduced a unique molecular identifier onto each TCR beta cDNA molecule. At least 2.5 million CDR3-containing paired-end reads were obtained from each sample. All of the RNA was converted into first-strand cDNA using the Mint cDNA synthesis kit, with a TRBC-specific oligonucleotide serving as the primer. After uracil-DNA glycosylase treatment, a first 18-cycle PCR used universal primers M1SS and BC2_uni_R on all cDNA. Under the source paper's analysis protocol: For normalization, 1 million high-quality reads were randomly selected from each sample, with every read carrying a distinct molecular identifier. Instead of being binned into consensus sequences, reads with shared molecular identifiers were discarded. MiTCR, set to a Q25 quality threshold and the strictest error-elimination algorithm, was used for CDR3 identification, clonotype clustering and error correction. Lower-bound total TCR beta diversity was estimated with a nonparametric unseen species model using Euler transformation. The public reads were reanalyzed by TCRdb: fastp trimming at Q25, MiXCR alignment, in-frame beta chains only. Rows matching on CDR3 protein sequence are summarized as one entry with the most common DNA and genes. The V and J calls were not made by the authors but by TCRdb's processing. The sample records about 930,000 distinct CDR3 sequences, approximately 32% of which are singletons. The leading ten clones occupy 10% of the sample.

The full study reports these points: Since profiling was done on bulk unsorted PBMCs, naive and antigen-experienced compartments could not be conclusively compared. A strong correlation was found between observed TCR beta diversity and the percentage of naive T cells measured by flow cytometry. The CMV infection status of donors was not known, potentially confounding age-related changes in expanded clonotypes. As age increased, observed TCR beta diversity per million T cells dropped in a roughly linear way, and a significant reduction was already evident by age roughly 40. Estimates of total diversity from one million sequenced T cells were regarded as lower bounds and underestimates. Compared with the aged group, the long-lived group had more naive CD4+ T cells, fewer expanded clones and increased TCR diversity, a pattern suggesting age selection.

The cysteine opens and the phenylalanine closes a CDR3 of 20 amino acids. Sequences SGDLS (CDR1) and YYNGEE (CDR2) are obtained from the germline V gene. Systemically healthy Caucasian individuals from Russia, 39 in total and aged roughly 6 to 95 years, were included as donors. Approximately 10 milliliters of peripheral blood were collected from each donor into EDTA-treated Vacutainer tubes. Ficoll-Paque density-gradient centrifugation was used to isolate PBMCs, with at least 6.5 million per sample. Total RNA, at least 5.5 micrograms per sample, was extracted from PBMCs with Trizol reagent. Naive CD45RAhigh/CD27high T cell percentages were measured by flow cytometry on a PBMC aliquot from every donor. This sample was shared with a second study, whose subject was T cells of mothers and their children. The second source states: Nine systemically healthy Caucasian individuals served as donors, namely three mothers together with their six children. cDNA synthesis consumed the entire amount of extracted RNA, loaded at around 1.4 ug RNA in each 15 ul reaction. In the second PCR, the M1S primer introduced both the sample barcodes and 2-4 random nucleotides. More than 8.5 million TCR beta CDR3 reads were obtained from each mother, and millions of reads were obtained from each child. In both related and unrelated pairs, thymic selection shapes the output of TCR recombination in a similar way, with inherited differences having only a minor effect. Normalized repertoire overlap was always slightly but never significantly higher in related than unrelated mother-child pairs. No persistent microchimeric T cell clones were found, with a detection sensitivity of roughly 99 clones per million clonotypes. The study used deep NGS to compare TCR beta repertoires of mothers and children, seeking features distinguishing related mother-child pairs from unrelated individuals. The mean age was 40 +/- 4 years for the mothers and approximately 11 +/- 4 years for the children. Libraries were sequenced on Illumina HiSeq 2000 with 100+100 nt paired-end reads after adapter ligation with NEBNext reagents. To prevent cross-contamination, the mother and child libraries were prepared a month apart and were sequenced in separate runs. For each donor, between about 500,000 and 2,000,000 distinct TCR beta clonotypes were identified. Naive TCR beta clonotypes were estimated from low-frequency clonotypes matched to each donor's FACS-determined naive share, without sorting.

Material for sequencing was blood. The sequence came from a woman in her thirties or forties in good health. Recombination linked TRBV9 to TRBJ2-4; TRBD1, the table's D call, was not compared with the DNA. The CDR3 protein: CASSGHRTGETQYFGRIQYF.